This TCR beta chain comes out of a study of shared clonotypes between healthy human individuals. Study in general: Contributing individuals were a couple of females and a few males aged 18 to 49. Study results and caveats: Clonotypes shared by all four donors outscored non-shared clonotypes in generation probability. When naive CD4 clonotypes were compared across a handful of donors, 5% to 5.5% were shared.

Terminally differentiated effector memory CD45RA+ cells were left out of the naive CD8 fraction, which was CD45RO-negative and positively selected for CCR7. A word on this clone: Antigen unknown.

Assay used: immunoSEQ multiplex PCR; TCRdb lists only in-frame clones, some missing. Of hundreds of thousands of clones listed, just over 95% are singletons. CDR3 length: 14 amino acids. CDR1 and CDR2 from the germline V gene are MNHEY and SMNVEV (reference sequence). The trim removed 4 bases at V and 8 bases at J, leaving 7 bases unmatched. The sequenced sample was naive CD8+ T cells sorted from blood. The sequence was collected from a man in his thirties or forties in good health. This rearrangement joins TRBV27 to TRBJ2-1, with 8 bases that match TRBD1. CDR3 in amino acids: CASSSRTGWDEQFF. The CDR3, as DNA: TGTGCCAGCAGTTCCAGGACAGGGTGGGATGAGCAGTTCTTC.